This T cell receptor (beta chain) was captured in a study of early T cells in non-severe SARS-CoV-2 infection (dated by TCRdb to 2020 to 2023). Looking at the study overall: TCR sequencing used bulk RNA from unsorted whole blood, so alpha and beta chains could not be paired. What the authors observed across the whole study: VDJdb matching was skewed toward anti-spike CD8 responses, so virus-specific expansions were likely underestimated and private and CD4 specificities were missed.

This was a case-control study nested in a cohort of healthcare workers in London, UK, who had nasopharyngeal swab PCR tests and blood samples taken every week. Healthcare workers were recruited during the week of the UK lockdown, between 23 and 31 March 2020, and followed weekly for up to 16 weeks. Library creation used 5' RACE. These reads were obtained on a NextSeq 500. In the TCR library protocol, unique molecular identifiers were attached to individual cDNA molecules to correct for PCR bias and sequencing error. Both TCR alpha and beta chains were sequenced, and tight co-correlation was observed between alpha and beta sequence abundances in each sample. The study's own analysis went as follows. V gene, J gene and CDR3 annotation of TCR sequences was performed with Decombinator V4. TCRs were defined as expanded if a significant change between any two time points was detected under a Poisson model with p below 0.0001. TCR abundances were normalised to the total number of TCRs sequenced per sample and expressed as counts per million. MAIT TCRs were defined by TRAV1-2 paired with TRAJ12, TRAJ20 or TRAJ33, and iNKT TCRs by TRAV10 paired with TRAJ18. VDJdb, accessed on 1 November 2021, was searched for TCRs annotated for CMV, EBV and SARS-CoV-2, and TCRs annotated for more than one antigen were excluded. Clones were called with MiXCR by TCRdb after fastp trimmed the public reads at Q25, and only in-frame beta chains were retained. All rows with the same CDR3 protein become a single entry with the most common DNA and genes. Here the V and J calls rest on TCRdb's processing, not on the authors' analysis. For this sample the table gives roughly 80,000 distinct CDR3 sequences, of which over 12% were detected only once. The biggest ten clones account for roughly 3% of the sample.

V sheds 0 bases and J sheds 2 bases, leaving 15 bases between their ends. CDR1 and CDR2 (SGHRS, YFSETQ) derive from the germline V gene. From cysteine to phenylalanine, the CDR3 is 16 amino acids long. Here the CDR3 DNA is all that survives: 48 bases in frame from base 1. As for this clonotype: This clone's antigen is unknown. Base qualities are not provided; no much larger clone lies one nucleotide away.

The chain joins TRBV5-1 to TRBJ2-7; the D match is possibly TRBD1 or TRBD2, with 6 bases aligned in each. The source of this sequence is an adult who was a healthcare worker with PCR-confirmed SARS-CoV-2 infection or an uninfected control (not recorded which). Sequenced sample: whole blood. The nucleotide sequence reads TGCGCCAGCAGCTTGGCAACGGGGGCGGAGGCCTACGAGCAGTACTTC. It translates to CASSLATGAEAYEQYF.